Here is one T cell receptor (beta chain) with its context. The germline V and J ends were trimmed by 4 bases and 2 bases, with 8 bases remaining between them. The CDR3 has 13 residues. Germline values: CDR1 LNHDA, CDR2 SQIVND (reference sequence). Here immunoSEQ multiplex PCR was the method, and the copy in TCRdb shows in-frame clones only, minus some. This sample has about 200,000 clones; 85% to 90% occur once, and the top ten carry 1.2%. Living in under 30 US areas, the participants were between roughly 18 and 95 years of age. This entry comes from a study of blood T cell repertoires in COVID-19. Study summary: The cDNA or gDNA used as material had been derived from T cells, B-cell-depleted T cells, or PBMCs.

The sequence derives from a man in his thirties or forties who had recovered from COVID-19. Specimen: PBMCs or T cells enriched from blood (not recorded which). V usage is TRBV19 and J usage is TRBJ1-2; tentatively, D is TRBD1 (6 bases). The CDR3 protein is CASSRQANYGYTF. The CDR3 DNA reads TGTGCCAGTAGTAGACAGGCGAACTATGGCTACACCTTC.